Below are 20 T cell receptor beta chains sequenced from a single sample in a study of regulatory T cells in long-lasting Graves disease (dated by TCRdb to 2020 to 2023). The meaning of the sample's time point label: newly diagnosed GD, antithyroid drugs for less than 3 months. RNA was extracted from PBMCs in TRIzol for both TCR sequencing and RNA sequencing. Preparation of the library involved multiplex PCR. The reads were generated on an Illumina HiSeq 4000. iRepertoire HTBI primers and Arm-PCR amplification of CDR3 regions were used to construct TCR beta libraries. Through fastp at Q25 and MiXCR, TCRdb rebuilt clones from the public reads, retaining in-frame beta chains. One record per CDR3 amino acid sequence lists the most common genes and DNA. The table for this sample lists around 420,000 distinct CDR3 sequences; less than 20% of them were counted only once. The ten largest account for approximately 21% of the sample.

Here the sequenced sample was peripheral blood mononuclear cells (PBMCs), taken at new diagnosis, from a patient treated with antithyroid drugs. These receptors all come from a female donor with Graves disease.

This clonotype has a count of ten or more. CDR3 sequence: CASSFGLPGSGNTIYF. CDR3 DNA: TGTGCCAGCAGTTTTGGTTTGCCTGGATCGGGAAACACCATATATTTT. The chain carries TRBV12-3 or TRBV12-4 and TRBJ1-3; unclear D gene. This CDR3 region has 16 residues. V dropped 3 bases and J dropped 4 bases, with 16 bases sitting between them.

This clonotype was counted at least ten times. DNA for the CDR3: TGTGCCAGCAGCCGTTTGTCGAACACCGGGGAGCTGTTTTTT. This encodes CASSRLSNTGELFF. V is TRBV5-6 and J is TRBJ2-2; no reliable D call. Trimming left V 4 bases short and J 0 bases short, with 7 bases between. This CDR3 region has 14 residues. Germline V gene lookup returns CDR1 SGHDT and CDR2 YYEEEE.

In its sample, this clonotype was seen many times. The genes are TRBV6-9 and TRBJ1-1, with D maybe TRBD1 (5 bases). The germline V gene encodes CDR1 MNHGY and CDR2 SVAAGI. The V end lost 3 bases, the J end lost 0 bases, and 14 bases lay between the germline ends. CDR3 length equals 16 residues. The CDR3 region is CASSYTLGEVNTEAFF. The CDR3 region has the DNA TGTGCCAGCAGTTACACCTTGGGGGAAGTGAACACTGAAGCTTTCTTT.

This clonotype was seen many times. The V and J genes are TRBV7-3 and TRBJ1-1; maybe TRBD1 (5 bases). The CDR3 is 14 residues long. Germline CDR1 SGHTA, CDR2 FQGTGA. V was trimmed by 11 bases and J by 3 bases, leaving 19 bases between them. Here the CDR3 DNA reads TGTGCCTCAAAAAAGGGAACGGGGGACACTGAAGCTTTCTTT. Encoded protein: CASKKGTGDTEAFF.

At least ten counts were recorded for this clonotype. This chain connects TRBV20-1 to TRBJ2-3, with D hard to call. Germline V gives CDR1 DFQATT, CDR2 SNEGSKA (reference sequence). This CDR3 has 15 amino acids. Trimming took off 0 bases at V and 2 bases at J, with 12 bases between the two ends. The CDR3 reads CSARDIGSLTDTQYF. The CDR3 coding sequence is TGCAGTGCTAGAGATATCGGCAGCCTCACAGATACGCAGTATTTT.

This clonotype was seen ten or more times. The CDR3, as DNA: TGTGCCAGCAGCCAACCCTTCCGGGGCTCCTACGAGCAGTACTTC. Translation: CASSQPFRGSYEQYF. The chain recombines TRBV11-2 with TRBJ2-7; a possible D gene is TRBD2 (5 bases). The CDR3 consists of 15 residues. Germline V gene sequence: CDR1 SGHAT, CDR2 FQNNGV. V gave up 5 bases and J gave up 0 bases, with 14 bases separating them.

Ten or more counts support this clonotype. The chain links TRBV16 to TRBJ2-1; D unclear. Trimming took 2 bases from V and 4 from J, leaving 9 bases between them. The CDR3 spans 14 residues. The germline V gene has CDR1 KGHSY and CDR2 FQNENV. CDR3 region: CASSQIPKYNEQFF. The CDR3 DNA is TGTGCCAGCAGCCAAATCCCGAAGTACAATGAGCAGTTCTTC.

This chain links TRBV7-8 with TRBJ1-2, with 11 bases identical to TRBD1. The germline gives CDR1 SGHVS, CDR2 FQNEAQ. This CDR3 is built from 17 residues. After removal of 4 bases from V and 0 bases from J, the junction contained 7 bases not matched to a gene. The CDR3 DNA is TGTGCCAGCAGCTCGGACAGGGGGCCTCAATCTAACTATGGCTACACCTTC. Translating it yields CASSSDRGPQSNYGYTF.

This clonotype was observed many times. The chain uses TRBV5-1 and TRBJ2-7; D gene unclear. Trimming stripped 4 bases from V and 4 bases from J, with 12 bases between. The CDR3 runs to 13 residues. In germline, CDR1 is SGHRS, CDR2 YFSETQ. As DNA, the CDR3 is TGCGCCAGCAGCGACTCCAGGCGATACGAGCAGTACTTC. Translating it yields CASSDSRRYEQYF.

This clonotype was recorded at least ten times. This chain joins TRBV28 and TRBJ2-2; 10 bases align to TRBD2. With V trimmed by 2 bases and J by 7 bases, 19 bases remained unmatched. This CDR3 contains 20 residues. CDR1 is MDHEN and CDR2 is SYDVKM in the germline V gene. This CDR3 is CASSLPLGLAGEARDGELFF. CDR3 in DNA: TGTGCCAGCAGTTTACCTTTGGGGCTAGCGGGAGAAGCCCGGGACGGGGAGCTGTTTTTT. Combining the CDR3 with reference TRBV28 and TRBJ2-2 gives the whole variable domain DVKVTQSSRYLVKRTGEKVFLECVQDMDHENMFWYRQDPGLGLRLIYFSYDVKMKEKGDIPEGYSVSREKKERFSLILESASTNQTSMYLCASSLPLGLAGEARDGELFFGEGSRLTVL.

This clonotype has at least ten counts. This chain uses TRBV6-6 with TRBJ1-1; no clear D gene. The CDR3 runs to 14 residues. Germline V gene lookup returns CDR1 MNHNY and CDR2 SVGAGI (reference sequence). V dropped 0 bases and J dropped 3 bases, with 8 bases sitting between them. The DNA of the CDR3 is TGTGCCAGCAGTTACTCGACTGGATACACTGAAGCTTTCTTT. This encodes CASSYSTGYTEAFF.

This chain connects TRBV7-9 to TRBJ2-1; 9 bases agree with TRBD2. V was pared by 3 bases and J by 1 base, with 7 bases of the junction left unmatched. CDR1 SEHNR and CDR2 FQNEAQ come from the germline V gene (reference sequence). This CDR3 has 17 residues. The CDR3 DNA is TGTGCCAGCAGCTTGTCTCCGGGACTAGCTTCCTACAATGAGCAGTTCTTC. Translated, it gives CASSLSPGLASYNEQFF.

This clonotype was observed many times. V gene TRBV2 combines with J gene TRBJ1-2, with D hard to call. Germline loops: CDR1 SNHLY, CDR2 FYNNEI. V dropped 0 bases and J dropped 8 bases, with 16 bases sitting between them. This CDR3 region has 15 residues. The CDR3 here is CASSEAGWQYQGYTF. CDR3 DNA: TGTGCCAGCAGTGAAGCCGGGTGGCAGTACCAAGGCTACACCTTC.

At least ten counts were recorded for this clonotype. The chain joins TRBV20-1 to TRBJ1-1; maybe TRBD1 (6 bases). Germline V lookup: CDR1 DFQATT, CDR2 SNEGSKA (reference sequence). The CDR3 has 14 residues. Deletions cut 3 bases from V and 4 bases from J, with 15 bases between. The CDR3 spells CSASKPDSGTEAFF. The CDR3 DNA reads TGCAGTGCTAGTAAGCCGGACAGTGGCACTGAAGCTTTCTTT.

This clonotype was detected many times. The chain combines TRBV6-5 with TRBJ1-6; maybe TRBD1 (5 bases). CDR1 is MNHEY and CDR2 is SVGAGI in the germline V gene. The CDR3 is made up of 16 amino acids. V gave up 2 bases and J gave up 9 bases, with 17 bases separating them. The CDR3 DNA is TGTGCCAGCAGTTACCAGGGAGTCGGACGGGGTTCACCCCTCCACTTT. Translation gives CASSYQGVGRGSPLHF.

Many counts were recorded for this clonotype. The gene calls are TRBV7-2 and TRBJ2-5; weak D call: TRBD2 (5 bases). V shed 0 bases and J shed 5 bases, with 16 bases lying between them. From germline, CDR1 is SGHTA and CDR2 FQGNSA. The CDR3 consists of 16 residues. Here the CDR3 DNA reads TGTGCCAGCAGCTTAGCGCTGTCGGGATTAAGGGAGACCCAGTACTTC. Translating gives CASSLALSGLRETQYF.

This clonotype was detected a few times. J is TRBJ1-2 and V is TRBV20-1, with 8 bases identical to TRBD1. CDR3 length equals 14 residues. Germline trimming cut 3 bases from V and 3 bases from J; bases unmatched to any gene: 6. The V gene's germline CDR1 is DFQATT and CDR2 SNEGSKA (reference sequence). CDR3 coding DNA: TGCAGTGCTAGGTCGGGACAGGCCTACTATGGCTACACCTTC. This encodes CSARSGQAYYGYTF.

This clonotype was seen repeatedly, ten times or more. The chain employs TRBV2 and TRBJ2-7; TRBD2 agrees at 13 bases. In germline, CDR1 is SNHLY, CDR2 FYNNEI. The CDR3 has 14 amino acids. With 9 bases clipped from V and 0 bases from J, the junction kept 2 bases outside the gene matches. CDR3 DNA: TGTGCCAGGGGGACTAGCGGGACCTCCTACGAGCAGTACTTC. Protein sequence: CARGTSGTSYEQYF.

This clonotype was picked up a small number of times. The J gene is TRBJ1-2, the V gene TRBV3-1; the D is unclear. From germline, CDR1 is LGHDT and CDR2 YNNKEL (reference sequence). Deletions cut 5 bases from V and 7 bases from J, with 20 bases between. The CDR3 spans 15 residues. This CDR3 is CASSTRIEHLFGYTF. DNA of the CDR3: TGTGCCAGCAGCACCCGAATCGAACACCTATTTGGCTACACCTTC.

This clonotype was seen repeatedly, ten times or more. This chain uses TRBV6-2 or TRBV6-3 with TRBJ2-5; 8 bases align to TRBD2. The CDR3 loop spans 15 amino acids. V gave up 8 bases and J gave up 5 bases; unmatched junction bases: 13. The germline CDR1 and CDR2 sequences are MNHEY and SVGEGT. CDR3 protein: CASQGGAGETETQYF. In nucleotides, the CDR3 is TGTGCCAGCCAAGGCGGAGCGGGAGAAACGGAGACCCAGTACTTC.